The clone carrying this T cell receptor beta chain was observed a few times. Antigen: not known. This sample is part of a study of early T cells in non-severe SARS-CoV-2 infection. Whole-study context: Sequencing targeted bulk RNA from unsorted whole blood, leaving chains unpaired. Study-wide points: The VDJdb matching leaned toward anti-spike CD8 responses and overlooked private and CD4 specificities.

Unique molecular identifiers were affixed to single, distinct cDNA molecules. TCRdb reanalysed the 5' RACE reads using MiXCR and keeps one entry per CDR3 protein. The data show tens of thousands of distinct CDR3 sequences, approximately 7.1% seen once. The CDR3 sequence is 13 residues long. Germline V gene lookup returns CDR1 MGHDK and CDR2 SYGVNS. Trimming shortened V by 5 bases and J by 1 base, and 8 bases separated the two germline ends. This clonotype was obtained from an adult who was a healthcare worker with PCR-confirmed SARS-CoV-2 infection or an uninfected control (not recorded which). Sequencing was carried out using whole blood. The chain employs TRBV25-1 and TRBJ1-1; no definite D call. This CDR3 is CASSHLQNTEAFF. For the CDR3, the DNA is TGTGCCAGCAGTCACCTGCAGAACACTGAAGCTTTCTTT. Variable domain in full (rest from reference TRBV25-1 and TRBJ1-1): EADIYQTPRYLVIGTGKKITLECSQTMGHDKMYWYQQDPGMELHLIHYSYGVNSTEKGDLSSESTVSRIRTEHFPLTLESARPSHTSQYLCASSHLQNTEAFFGQGTRLTVV.